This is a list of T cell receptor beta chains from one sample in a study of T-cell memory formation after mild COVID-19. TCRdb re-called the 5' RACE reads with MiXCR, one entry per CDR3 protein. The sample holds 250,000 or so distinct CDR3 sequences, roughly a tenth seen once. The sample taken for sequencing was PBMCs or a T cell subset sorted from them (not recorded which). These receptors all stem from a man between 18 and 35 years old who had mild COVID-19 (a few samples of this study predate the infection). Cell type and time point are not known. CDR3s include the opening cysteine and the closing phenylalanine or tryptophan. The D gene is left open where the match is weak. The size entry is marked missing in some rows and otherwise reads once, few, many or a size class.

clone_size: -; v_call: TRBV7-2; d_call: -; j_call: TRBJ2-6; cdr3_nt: TGTGCCAGCAGCCCACGTTTCGAGGGCCGCTACTCTGGGGCCAACGTCCTGACTTTC; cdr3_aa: CASSPRFEGRYSGANVLTF
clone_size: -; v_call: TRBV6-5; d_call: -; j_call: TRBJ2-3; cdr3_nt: TGTGCCAGCAGTCAGTCGACTAGCACAGATACGCAGTATTTT; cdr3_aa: CASSQSTSTDTQYF
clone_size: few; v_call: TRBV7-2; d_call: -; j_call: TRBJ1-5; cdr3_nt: TGTGCCAGCAGCTTAGTGGGACCCCCATGGCCCCAGCATTTT; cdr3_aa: CASSLVGPPWPQHF
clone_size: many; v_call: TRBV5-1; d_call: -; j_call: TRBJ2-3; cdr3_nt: TGCGCCAGCAGCTTGGCCGTCGGGAGCACAGATACGCAGTATTTT; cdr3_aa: CASSLAVGSTDTQYF
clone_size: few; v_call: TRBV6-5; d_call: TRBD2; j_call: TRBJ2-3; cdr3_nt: TGTGCCAGCAGTTACTACCCTAGCGGGGGTGGGACGCAGTATTTT; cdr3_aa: CASSYYPSGGGTQYF
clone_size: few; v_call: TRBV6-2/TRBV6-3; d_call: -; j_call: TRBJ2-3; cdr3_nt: TGTGCCAGCAGTTACTCGAAGGAGGGGACAGATACGCAGTATTTT; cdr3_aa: CASSYSKEGTDTQYF
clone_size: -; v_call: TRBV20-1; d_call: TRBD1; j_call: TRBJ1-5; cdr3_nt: TGCAGTGCAAGACAGGGGCTCAATCAGCCCCAGCATTTT; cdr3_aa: CSARQGLNQPQHF
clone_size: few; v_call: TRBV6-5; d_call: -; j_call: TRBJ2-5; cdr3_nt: TGTGCCAGCAGTTACCGATTGGGGCAGCAAGAGACCCAGTACTTC; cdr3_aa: CASSYRLGQQETQYF
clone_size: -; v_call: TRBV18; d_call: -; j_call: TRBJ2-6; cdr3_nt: TGTGCCAGCTCACCACCTTCAGCCTCTGGGGCCAACGTCCTGACTTTC; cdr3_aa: CASSPPSASGANVLTF
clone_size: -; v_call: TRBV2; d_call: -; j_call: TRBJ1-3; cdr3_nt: TGTGCCAGCTCCCGGGCTGGAAACACCATATATTTT; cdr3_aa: CASSRAGNTIYF
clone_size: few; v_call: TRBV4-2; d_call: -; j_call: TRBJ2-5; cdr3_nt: TGTGCCAGCAGCCAAGAAGGGCCCCAAGAGACCCAGTACTTC; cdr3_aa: CASSQEGPQETQYF
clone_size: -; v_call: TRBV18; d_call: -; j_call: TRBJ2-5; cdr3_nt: TGTGCCAGCTCACCACCGCCCCTGGGGTCCCAGTACTTC; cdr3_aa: CASSPPPLGSQYF
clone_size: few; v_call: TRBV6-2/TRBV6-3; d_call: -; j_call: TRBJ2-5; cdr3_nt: TGTGCCAGCAGCTCCCCCATTCAAGAGACCCAGTACTTC; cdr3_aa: CASSSPIQETQYF
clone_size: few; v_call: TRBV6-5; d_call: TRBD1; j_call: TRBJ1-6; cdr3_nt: TGTGCCAGCAGTTACCACGGACAGGTGAATTCACCCCTCCACTTT; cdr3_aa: CASSYHGQVNSPLHF
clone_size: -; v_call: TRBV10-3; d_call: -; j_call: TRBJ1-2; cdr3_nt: TGTGCCATCAGTGAGTCGAATGAATTAGAGGGATGTGGCTACACCTTC; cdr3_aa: CAISESNELEGCGYTF
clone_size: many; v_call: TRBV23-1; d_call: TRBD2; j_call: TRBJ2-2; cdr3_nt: TGCGCCAGCAGTCCGTCCCCCGGACTAGCGAGAACCGGGGAGCTGTTTTTT; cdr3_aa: CASSPSPGLARTGELFF
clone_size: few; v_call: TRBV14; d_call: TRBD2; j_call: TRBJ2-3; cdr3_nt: TGTGCCAGCAGCCAAGAGGCTAGCGGGGGCGGAGATACGCAGTATTTT; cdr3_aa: CASSQEASGGGDTQYF
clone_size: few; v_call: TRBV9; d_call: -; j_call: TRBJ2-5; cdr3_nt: TGTGCCAGCAGCTCCCGGGGTGGGGCCGAGACCCAGTACTTC; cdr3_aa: CASSSRGGAETQYF
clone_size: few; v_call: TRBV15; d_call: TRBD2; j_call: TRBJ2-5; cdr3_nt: TGTGCCACCAGCAGAGATTGGGCTAGCGGAGCCAAAGAGACCCAGTACTTC; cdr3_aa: CATSRDWASGAKETQYF
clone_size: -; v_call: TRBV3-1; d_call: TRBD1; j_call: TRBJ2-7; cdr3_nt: TGTGCCAGCAGCCAAGGTCAAGGGACAGGGTCCGAGCAGTACTTC; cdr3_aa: CASSQGQGTGSEQYF
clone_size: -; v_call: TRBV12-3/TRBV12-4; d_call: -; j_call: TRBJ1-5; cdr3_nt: TGTGCCAGCAGTTTAGCGGGGAACAGGGATCAGCCCCAGCATTTT; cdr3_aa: CASSLAGNRDQPQHF
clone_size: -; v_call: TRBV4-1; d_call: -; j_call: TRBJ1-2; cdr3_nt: TGCGCCAGCAGCCAGGGGGGCCTGCCGCAGGGCTACACCTTC; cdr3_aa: CASSQGGLPQGYTF
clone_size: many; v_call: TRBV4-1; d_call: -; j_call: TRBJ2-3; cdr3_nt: TGCGCCAGCAGCCAAGATCGCAGCTCTAGCACAGATACGCAGTATTTT; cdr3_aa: CASSQDRSSSTDTQYF
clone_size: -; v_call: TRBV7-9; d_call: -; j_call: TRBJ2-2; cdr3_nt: TGTGCCAGCAGCTTAGGCGTCGCGGGCGCCGGGGAGCTGTTTTTT; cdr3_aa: CASSLGVAGAGELFF
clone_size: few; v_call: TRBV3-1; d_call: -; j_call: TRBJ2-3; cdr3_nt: TGTGCCAGCAGCCAAGACGGCTTTTGGGGGGCAGATACGCAGTATTTT; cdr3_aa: CASSQDGFWGADTQYF
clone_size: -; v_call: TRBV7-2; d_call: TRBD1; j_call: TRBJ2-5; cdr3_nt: TGTGCCAGCAGTATACAGGGGTACCAAGAGACCCAGTACTTC; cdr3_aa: CASSIQGYQETQYF
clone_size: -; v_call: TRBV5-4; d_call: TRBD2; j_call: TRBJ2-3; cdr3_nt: TGTGCCAGCAGCTTGGGACGGCGGGGGGCCACAGATACGCAGTATTTT; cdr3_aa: CASSLGRRGATDTQYF
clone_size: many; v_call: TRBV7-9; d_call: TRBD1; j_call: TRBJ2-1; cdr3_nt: TGTGCCAGCAGCCCACCGGCCAGGGGGATTGGTGAGCAGTTCTTC; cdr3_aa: CASSPPARGIGEQFF
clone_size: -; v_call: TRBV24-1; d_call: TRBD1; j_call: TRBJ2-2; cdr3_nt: TGTGCCACCAGTCCAGGGGGCACCGGGGAGCTGTTTTTT; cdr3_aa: CATSPGGTGELFF
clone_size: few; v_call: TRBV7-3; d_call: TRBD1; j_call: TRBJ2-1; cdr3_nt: TGTGCCAGCGGATTACGACAGGGCAATGAGCAGTTCTTC; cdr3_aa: CASGLRQGNEQFF
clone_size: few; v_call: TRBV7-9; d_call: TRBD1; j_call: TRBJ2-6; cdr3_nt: TGTGCCAGCAGCTACCCCGGGACAGGTTCTACCTCTGGGGCCAACGTCCTGACTTTC; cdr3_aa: CASSYPGTGSTSGANVLTF
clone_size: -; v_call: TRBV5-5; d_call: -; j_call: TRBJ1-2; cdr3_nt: TGTGCCAGCAGCTTGGCTCTCGGGAACTATGGCTACACCTTC; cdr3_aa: CASSLALGNYGYTF
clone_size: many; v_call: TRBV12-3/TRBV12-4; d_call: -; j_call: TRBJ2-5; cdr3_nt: TGTGCCAGCAGATTAGGGCAGGGGGAGACCCAGTACTTC; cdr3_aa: CASRLGQGETQYF
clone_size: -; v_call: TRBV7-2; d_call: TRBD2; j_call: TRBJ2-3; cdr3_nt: TGTGCCAGCAGCTTTGCGACTAGCGGGGTCCCTGGTGAGGATACGCAGTATTTT; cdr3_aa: CASSFATSGVPGEDTQYF
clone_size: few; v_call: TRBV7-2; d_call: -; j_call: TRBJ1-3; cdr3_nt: TGTTTCCTACCCCCTGTTTCCTCTGGAAACACCATATATTTT; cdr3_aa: CFLPPVSSGNTIYF
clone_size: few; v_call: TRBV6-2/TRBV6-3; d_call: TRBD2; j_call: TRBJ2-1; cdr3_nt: TGTGCCAGCAGGCCGCTAGCGGTCTCCTACAATGAGCAGTTCTTC; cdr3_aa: CASRPLAVSYNEQFF
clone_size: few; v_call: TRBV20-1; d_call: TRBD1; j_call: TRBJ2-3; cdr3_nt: TGCAGTGCACCCGGACAGGGGGCAGCAGATACGCAGTATTTT; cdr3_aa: CSAPGQGAADTQYF
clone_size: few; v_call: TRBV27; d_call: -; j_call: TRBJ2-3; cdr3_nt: TGTGCCAGCAGATACAGGTCACCTAGCACAGATACGCAGTATTTT; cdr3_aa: CASRYRSPSTDTQYF
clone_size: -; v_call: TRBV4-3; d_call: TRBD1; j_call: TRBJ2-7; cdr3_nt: TGCGCCAGCAGCCAGGGCAGGGGGCCTTACGAGCAGTACTTC; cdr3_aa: CASSQGRGPYEQYF
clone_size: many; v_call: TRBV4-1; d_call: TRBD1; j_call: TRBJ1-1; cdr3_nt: TGCGCCAGCAGCCAAGGTCCAGGGGGCGCAGGGACTGAAGCTTTCTTT; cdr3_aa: CASSQGPGGAGTEAFF
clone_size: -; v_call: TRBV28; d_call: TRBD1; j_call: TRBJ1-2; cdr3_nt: TGTGCCAGCATAGGGGACAGGGTATACGGCTACACCTTC; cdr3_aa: CASIGDRVYGYTF
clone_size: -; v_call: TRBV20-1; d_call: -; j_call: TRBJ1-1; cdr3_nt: TGCAGTGCTAGAGATCCGAGGGAGAACACTGAAGCTTTCTTT; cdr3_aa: CSARDPRENTEAFF
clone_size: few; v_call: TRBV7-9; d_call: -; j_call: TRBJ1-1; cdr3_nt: TGTGCCAGCAGCTTAGTGGACAGTCAGAACACTGAAGCTTTCTTT; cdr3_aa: CASSLVDSQNTEAFF